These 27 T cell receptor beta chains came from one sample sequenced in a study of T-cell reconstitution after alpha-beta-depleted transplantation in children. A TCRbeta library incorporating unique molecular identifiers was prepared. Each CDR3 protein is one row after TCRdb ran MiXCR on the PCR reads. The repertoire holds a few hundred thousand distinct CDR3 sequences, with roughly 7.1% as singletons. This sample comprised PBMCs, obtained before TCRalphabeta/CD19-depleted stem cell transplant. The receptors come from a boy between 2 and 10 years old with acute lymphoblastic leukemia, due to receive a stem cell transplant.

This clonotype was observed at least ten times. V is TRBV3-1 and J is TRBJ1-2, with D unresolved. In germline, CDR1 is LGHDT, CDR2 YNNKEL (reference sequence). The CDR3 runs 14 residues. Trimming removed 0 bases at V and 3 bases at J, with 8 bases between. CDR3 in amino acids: CASSQDMTDYGYTF. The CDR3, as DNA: TGTGCCAGCAGCCAAGATATGACCGACTATGGCTACACCTTC.

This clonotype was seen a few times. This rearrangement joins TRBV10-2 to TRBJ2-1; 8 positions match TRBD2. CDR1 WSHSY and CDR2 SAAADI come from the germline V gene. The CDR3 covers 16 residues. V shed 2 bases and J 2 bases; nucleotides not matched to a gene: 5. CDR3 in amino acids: CASSEKLAVTYNEQFF. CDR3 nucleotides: TGCGCCAGCAGTGAGAAACTAGCGGTGACCTACAATGAGCAGTTCTTC.

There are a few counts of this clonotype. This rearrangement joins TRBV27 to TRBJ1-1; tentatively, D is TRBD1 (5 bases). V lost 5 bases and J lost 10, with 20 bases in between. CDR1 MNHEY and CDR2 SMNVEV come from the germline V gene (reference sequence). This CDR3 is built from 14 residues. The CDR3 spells CASSPVQPDGGAFF. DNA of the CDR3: TGTGCCAGCAGTCCTGTCCAACCCGACGGGGGAGCTTTCTTT.

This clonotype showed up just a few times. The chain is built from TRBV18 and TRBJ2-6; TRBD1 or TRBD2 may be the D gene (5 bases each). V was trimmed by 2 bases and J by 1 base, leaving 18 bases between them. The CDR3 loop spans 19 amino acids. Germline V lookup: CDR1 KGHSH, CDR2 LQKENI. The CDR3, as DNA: TGTGCCAGCTCACCATTCGAACCGGGACGGACTTCTGGGGCCAACGTCCTGACTTTC. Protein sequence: CASSPFEPGRTSGANVLTF.

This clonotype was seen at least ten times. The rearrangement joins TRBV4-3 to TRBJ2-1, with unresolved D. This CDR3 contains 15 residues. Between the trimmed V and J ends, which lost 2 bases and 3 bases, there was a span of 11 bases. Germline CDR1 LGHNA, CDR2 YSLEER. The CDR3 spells CASSQSRHRYNEQFF. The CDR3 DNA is TGCGCCAGCAGCCAATCGCGTCATCGCTACAATGAGCAGTTCTTC.

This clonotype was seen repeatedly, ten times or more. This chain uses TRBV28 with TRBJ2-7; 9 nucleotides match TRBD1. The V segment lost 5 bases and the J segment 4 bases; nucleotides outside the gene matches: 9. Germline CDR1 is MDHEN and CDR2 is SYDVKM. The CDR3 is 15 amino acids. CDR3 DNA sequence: TGTGCCAGCAGTGAATCCAACAGGGGGCGATACGAGCAGTACTTC. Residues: CASSESNRGRYEQYF. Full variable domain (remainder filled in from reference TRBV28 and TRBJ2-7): DVKVTQSSRYLVKRTGEKVFLECVQDMDHENMFWYRQDPGLGLRLIYFSYDVKMKEKGDIPEGYSVSREKKERFSLILESASTNQTSMYLCASSESNRGRYEQYFGPGTRLTVT.

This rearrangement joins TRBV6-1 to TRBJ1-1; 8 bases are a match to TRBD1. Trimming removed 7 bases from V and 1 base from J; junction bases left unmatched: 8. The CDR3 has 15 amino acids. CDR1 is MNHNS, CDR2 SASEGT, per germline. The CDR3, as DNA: TGTGCCAGCACCCCCCTCGGGACAGGGAACACTGAAGCTTTCTTT. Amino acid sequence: CASTPLGTGNTEAFF.

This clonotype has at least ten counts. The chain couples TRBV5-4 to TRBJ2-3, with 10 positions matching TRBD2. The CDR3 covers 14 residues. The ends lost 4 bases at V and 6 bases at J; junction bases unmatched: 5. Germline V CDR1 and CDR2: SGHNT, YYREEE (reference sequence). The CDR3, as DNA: TGTGCCAGCAGCAAGCGGGAGGGCCCGGATACGCAGTATTTT. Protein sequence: CASSKREGPDTQYF.

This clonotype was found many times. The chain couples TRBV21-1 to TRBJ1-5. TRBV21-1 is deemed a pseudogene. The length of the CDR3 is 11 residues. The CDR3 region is CASQYNQPQHF. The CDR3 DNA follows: TGTGCCAGCCAGTACAATCAGCCCCAGCATTTT.

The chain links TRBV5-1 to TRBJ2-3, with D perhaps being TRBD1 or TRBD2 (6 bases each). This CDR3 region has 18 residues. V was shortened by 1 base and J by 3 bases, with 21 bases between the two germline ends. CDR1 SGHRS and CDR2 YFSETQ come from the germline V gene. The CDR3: CASSLRGTTGAVTDTQYF. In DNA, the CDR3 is TGCGCCAGCAGCTTGAGGGGCACAACGGGGGCCGTGACAGATACGCAGTATTTT. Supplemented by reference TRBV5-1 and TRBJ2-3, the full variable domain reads KAGVTQTPRYLIKTRGQQVTLSCSPISGHRSVSWYQQTPGQGLQFLFEYFSETQRNKGNFPGRFSGRQFSNSRSEMNVSTLELGDSALYLCASSLRGTTGAVTDTQYFGPGTRLTVL.

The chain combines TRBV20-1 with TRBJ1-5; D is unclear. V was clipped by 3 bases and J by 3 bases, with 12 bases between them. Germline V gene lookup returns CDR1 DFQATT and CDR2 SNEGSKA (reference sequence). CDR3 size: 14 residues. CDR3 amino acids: CSARIQQLNQPQHF. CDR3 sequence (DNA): TGCAGTGCTAGGATACAGCAGCTCAATCAGCCCCAGCATTTT.

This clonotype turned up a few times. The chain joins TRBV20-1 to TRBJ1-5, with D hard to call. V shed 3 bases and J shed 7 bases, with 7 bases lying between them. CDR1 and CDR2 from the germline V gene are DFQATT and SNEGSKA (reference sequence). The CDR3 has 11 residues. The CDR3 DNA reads TGCAGTGCTAGGTCGGGACAGCCCCAGCATTTT. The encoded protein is CSARSGQPQHF.

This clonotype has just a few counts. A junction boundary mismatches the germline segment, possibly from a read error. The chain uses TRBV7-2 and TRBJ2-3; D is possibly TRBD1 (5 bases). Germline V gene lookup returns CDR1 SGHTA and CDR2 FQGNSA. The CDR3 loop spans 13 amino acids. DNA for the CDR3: TGTGCCAGCAGCGCCAGACTGACAGATACGCATTATTTT. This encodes CASSARLTDTHYF.

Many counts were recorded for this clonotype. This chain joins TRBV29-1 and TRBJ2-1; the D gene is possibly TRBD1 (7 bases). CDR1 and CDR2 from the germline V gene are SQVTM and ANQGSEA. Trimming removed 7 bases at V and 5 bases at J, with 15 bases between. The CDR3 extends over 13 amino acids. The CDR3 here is CSGAGQRHNEQFF. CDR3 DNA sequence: TGCAGCGGGGCGGGACAGAGACACAATGAGCAGTTCTTC.

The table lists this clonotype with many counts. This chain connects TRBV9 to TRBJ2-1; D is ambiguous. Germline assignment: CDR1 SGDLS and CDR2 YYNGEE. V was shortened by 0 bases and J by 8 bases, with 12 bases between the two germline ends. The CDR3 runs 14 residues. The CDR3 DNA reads TGTGCCAGCAGCGTAGGCACCTCAAGGGATGAGCAGTTCTTC. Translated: CASSVGTSRDEQFF.

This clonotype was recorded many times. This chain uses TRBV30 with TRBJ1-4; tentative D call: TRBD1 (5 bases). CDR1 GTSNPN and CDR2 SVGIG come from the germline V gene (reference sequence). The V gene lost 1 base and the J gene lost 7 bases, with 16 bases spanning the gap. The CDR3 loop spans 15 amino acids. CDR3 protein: CAWSAQAGTAEKLFF. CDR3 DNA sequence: TGTGCCTGGAGTGCCCAGGCAGGGACGGCTGAAAAACTGTTTTTT.

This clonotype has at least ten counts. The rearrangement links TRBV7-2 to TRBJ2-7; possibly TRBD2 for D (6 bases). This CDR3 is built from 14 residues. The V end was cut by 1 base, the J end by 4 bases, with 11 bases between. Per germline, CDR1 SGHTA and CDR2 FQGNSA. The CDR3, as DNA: TGTGCCAGCAGCTTAGGCGGGGTTATTTACGAGCAGTACTTC. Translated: CASSLGGVIYEQYF.

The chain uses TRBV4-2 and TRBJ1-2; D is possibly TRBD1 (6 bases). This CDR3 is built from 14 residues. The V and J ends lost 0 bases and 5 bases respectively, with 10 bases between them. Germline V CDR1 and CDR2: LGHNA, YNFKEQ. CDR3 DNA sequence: TGTGCCAGCAGCCAAGATAGGGGGGAATATGGCTACACCTTC. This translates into CASSQDRGEYGYTF.

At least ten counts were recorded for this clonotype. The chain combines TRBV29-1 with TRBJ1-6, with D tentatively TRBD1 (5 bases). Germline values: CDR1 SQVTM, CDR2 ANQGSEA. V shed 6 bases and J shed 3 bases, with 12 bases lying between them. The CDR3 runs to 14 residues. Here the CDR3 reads CSVGDGGYNSPLHF. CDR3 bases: TGCAGCGTGGGCGATGGGGGCTATAATTCACCCCTCCACTTT.

In DNA, the CDR3 is TGTGCCAGCAGTTTAAGTGGGTCTAGCGGGAGCTTGACCGGGGAGCTGTTTTTT. It translates to CASSLSGSSGSLTGELFF. The V gene is TRBV27, the J gene TRBJ2-2; TRBD2 matches at 10 bases. This CDR3 spans 18 amino acids. CDR1 is MNHEY and CDR2 is SMNVEV in the germline V gene (reference sequence). V shed 2 bases and J 5 bases; nucleotides not matched to a gene: 11.

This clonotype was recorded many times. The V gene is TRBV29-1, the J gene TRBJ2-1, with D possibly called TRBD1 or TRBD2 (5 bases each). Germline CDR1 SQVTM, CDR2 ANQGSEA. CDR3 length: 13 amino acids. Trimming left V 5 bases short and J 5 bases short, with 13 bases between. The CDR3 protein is CSVTKGTNNEQFF. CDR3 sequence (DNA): TGCAGCGTTACCAAAGGGACGAACAATGAGCAGTTCTTC.

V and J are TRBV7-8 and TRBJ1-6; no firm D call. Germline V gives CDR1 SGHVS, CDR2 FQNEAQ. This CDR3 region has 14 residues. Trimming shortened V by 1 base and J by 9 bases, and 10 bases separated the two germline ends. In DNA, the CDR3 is TGTGCCAGCAGCTTAGAAACGAGGAGTTCACCCCTCCACTTT. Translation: CASSLETRSSPLHF.

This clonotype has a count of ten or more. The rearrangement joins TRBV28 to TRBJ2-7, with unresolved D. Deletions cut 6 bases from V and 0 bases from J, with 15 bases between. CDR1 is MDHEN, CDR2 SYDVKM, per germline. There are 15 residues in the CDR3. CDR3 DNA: TGTGCCAGCAGCCGAGGACCGATGAGCTCCTACGAGCAGTACTTC. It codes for CASSRGPMSSYEQYF.

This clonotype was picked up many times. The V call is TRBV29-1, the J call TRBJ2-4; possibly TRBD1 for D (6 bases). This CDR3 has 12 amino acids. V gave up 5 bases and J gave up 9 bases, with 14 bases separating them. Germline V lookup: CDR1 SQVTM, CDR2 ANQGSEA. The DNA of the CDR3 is TGCAGCGTTAACAGGGAAGGGGGCATTCAGTACTTC. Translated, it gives CSVNREGGIQYF.

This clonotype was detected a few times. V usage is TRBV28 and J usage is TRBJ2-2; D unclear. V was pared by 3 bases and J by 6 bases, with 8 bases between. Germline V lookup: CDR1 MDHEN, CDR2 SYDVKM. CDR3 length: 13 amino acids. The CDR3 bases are TGTGCCAGCAGTTTCCTCCGGGCCGGGGAGCTGTTTTTT. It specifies CASSFLRAGELFF.

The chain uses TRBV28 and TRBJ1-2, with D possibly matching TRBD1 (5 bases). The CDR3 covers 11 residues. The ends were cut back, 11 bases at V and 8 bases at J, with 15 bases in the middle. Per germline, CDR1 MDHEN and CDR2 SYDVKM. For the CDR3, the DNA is TGTGCCGTGGGGGAGCGGAGCGGCTACACCTTC. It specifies CAVGERSGYTF.

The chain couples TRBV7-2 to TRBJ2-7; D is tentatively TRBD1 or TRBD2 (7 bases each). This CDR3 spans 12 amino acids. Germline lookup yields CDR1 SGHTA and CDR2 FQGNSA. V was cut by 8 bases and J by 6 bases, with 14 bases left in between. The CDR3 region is CASGGGGFEQYF. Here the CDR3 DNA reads TGTGCCAGCGGGGGAGGGGGCTTCGAGCAGTACTTC.